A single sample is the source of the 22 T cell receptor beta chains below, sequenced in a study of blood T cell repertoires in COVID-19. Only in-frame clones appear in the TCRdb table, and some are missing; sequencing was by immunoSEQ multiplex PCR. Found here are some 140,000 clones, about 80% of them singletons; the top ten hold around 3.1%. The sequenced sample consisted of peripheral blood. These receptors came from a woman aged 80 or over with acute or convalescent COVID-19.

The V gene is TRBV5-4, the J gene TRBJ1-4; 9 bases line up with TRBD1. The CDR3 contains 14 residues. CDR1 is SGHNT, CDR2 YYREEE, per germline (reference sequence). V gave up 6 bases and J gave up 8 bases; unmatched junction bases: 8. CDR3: CASTRGTGREKLFF. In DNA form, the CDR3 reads TGTGCCAGCACCCGAGGGACAGGGCGCGAAAAACTGTTTTTT.

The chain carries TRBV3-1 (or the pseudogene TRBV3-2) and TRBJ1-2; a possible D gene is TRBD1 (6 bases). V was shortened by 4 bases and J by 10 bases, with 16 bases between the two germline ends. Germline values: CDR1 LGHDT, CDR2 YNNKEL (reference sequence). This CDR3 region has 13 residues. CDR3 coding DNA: TGTGCCAGCAGCCCACAGGGCCGCCGTGACTACACCTTC. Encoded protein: CASSPQGRRDYTF.

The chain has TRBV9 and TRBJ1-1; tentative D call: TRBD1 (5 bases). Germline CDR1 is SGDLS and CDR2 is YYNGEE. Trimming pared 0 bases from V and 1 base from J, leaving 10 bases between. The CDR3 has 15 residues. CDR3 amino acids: CASSVVQGQNTEAFF. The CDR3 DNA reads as TGTGCCAGCAGCGTAGTTCAGGGCCAGAACACTGAAGCTTTCTTT.

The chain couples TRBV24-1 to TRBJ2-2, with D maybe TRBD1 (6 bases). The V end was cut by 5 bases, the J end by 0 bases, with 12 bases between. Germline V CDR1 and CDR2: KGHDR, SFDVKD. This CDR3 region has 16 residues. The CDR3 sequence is CATSGGQFANTGELFF. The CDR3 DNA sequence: TGTGCCACCAGTGGTGGACAGTTCGCGAACACCGGGGAGCTGTTTTTT.

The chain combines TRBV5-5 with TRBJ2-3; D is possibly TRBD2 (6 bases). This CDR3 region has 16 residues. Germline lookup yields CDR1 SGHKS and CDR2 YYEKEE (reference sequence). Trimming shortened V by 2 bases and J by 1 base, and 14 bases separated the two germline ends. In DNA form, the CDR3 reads TGTGCCAGCAGCTTAGGACTATCTCAGCGCACAGATACGCAGTATTTT. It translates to CASSLGLSQRTDTQYF. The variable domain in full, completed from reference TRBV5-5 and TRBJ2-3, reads DAGVTQSPTHLIKTRGQQVTLRCSPISGHKSVSWYQQVLGQGPQFIFQYYEKEERGRGNFPDRFSARQFPNYSSELNVNALLLGDSALYLCASSLGLSQRTDTQYFGPGTRLTVL.

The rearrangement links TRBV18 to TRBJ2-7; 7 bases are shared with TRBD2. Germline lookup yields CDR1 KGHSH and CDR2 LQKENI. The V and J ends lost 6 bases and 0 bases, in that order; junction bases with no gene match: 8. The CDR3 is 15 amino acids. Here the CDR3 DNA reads TGTGCCAGCTCTCCTCTGGGCGGGGGCTCCTACGAGCAGTACTTC. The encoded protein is CASSPLGGGSYEQYF.

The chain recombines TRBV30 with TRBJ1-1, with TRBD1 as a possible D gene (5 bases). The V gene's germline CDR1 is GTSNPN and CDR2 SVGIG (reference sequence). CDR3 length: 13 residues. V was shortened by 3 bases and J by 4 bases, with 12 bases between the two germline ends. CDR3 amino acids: CAWSRGSATEAFF. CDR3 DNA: TGTGCCTGGAGCCGGGGGTCGGCCACTGAAGCTTTCTTT.

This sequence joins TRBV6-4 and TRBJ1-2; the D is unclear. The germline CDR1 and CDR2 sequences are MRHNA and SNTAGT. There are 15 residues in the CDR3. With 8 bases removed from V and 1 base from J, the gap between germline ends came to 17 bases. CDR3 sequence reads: CASSRDISSNYGYTF. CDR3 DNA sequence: TGTGCCAGCTCACGGGATATCAGCAGTAACTATGGCTACACCTTC.

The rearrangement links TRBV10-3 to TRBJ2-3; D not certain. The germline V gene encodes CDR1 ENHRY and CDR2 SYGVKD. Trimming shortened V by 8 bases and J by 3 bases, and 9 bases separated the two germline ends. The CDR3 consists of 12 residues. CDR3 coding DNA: TGTGCCATCTCACCCGGGACAGATACGCAGTATTTT. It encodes CAISPGTDTQYF.

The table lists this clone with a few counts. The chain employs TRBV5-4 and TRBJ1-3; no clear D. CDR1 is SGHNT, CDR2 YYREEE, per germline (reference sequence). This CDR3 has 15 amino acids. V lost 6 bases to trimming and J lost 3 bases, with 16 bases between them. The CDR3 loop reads CASTRFSGNGNTIYF. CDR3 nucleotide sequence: TGTGCCAGCACTCGCTTCAGCGGGAATGGAAACACCATATATTTT.

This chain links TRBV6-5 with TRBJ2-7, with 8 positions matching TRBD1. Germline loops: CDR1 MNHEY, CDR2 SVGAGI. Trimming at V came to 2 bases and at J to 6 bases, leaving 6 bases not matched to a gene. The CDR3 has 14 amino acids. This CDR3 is CASSYPGQVSEQYF. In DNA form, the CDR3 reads TGTGCCAGCAGTTACCCGGGACAGGTCTCCGAGCAGTACTTC.

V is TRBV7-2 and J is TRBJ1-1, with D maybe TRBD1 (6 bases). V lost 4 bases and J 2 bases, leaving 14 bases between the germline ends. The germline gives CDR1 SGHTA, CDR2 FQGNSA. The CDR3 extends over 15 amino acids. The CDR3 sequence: CASSSRVDSNTEAFF. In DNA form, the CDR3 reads TGTGCCAGCAGCTCTCGGGTGGACAGCAACACTGAAGCTTTCTTT.

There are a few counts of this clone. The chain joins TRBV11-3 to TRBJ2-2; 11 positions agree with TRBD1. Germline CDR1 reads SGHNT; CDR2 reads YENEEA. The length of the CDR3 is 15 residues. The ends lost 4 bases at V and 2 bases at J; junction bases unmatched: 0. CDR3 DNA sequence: TGTGCCAGCAGCTGGACAGGGGGCAACACCGGGGAGCTGTTTTTT. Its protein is CASSWTGGNTGELFF.

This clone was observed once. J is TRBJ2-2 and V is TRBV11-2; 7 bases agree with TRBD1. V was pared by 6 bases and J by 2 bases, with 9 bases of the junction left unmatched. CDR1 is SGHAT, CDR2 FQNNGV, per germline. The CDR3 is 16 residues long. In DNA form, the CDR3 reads TGTGCCAGCAGACGTGACCGGGACAGAAACACCGGGGAGCTGTTTTTT. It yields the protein CASRRDRDRNTGELFF.

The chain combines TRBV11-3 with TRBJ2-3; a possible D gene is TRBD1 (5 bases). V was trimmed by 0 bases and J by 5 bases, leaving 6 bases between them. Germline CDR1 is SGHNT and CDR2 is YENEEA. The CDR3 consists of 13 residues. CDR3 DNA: TGTGCCAGCAGCTTAGAAGGGGTAGATACGCAGTATTTT. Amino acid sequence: CASSLEGVDTQYF.

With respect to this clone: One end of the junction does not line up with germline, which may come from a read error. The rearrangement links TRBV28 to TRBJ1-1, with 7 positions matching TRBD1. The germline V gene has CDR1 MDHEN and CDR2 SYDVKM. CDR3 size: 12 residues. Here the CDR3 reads CASTGGNAEAFF. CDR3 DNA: TGTGCCAGCACAGGGGGGAACGCTGAAGCTTTCTTT.

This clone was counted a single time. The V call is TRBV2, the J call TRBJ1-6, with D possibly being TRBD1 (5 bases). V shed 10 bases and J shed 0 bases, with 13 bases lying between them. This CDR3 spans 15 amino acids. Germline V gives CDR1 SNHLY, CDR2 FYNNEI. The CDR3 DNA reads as TGTGCCACGACCAAACAGGTCTCCTATAATTCACCCCTCCACTTT. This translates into CATTKQVSYNSPLHF.

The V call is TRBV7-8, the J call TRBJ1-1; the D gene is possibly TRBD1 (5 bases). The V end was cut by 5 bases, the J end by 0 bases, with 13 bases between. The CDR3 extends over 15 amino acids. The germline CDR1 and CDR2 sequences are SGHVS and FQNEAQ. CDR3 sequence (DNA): TGTGCCAGCAGCCCTGGGACTCACATGAACACTGAAGCTTTCTTT. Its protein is CASSPGTHMNTEAFF.

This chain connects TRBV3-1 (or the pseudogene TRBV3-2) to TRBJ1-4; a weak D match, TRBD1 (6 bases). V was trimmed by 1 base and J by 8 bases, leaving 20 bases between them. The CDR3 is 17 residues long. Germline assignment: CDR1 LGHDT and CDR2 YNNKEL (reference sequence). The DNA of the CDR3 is TGTGCCAGCAGCCAAGGGGCCTACAGGGAAGGGGTAGAAAAACTGTTTTTT. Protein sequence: CASSQGAYREGVEKLFF.

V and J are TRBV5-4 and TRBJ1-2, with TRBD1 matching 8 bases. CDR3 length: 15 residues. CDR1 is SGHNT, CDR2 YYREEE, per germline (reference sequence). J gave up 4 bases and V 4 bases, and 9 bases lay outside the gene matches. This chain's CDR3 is CASSPSTGAAYGYTF. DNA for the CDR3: TGTGCCAGCAGCCCCTCGACAGGGGCGGCCTATGGCTACACCTTC.

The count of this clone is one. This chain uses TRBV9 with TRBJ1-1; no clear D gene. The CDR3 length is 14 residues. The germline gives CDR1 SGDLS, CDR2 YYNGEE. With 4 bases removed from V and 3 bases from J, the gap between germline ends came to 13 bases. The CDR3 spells CASSPFPGDTEAFF. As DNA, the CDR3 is TGTGCCAGCAGCCCATTCCCCGGGGACACTGAAGCTTTCTTT.

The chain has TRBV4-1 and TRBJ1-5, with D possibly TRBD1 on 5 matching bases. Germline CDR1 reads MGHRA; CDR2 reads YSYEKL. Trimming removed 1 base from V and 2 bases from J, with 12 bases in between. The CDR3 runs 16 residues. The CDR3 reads CASSQGQGSRNQPQHF. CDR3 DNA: TGCGCCAGCAGCCAAGGCCAGGGTTCGCGCAATCAGCCCCAGCATTTT.